Shown below are 12 T cell receptor beta chains from a single sample sequenced in a study of cytotoxic CD8 clonotypes in ibrutinib-treated CLL. Clones were sequenced by immunoSEQ multiplex PCR, and TCRdb holds only the in-frame ones, with some missing. Here the sample spans some 130,000 clones, roughly 88% being singletons. Here the sequenced sample was PBMCs, taken after 24 months of ibrutinib treatment. The receptors originated from a human donor with chronic lymphocytic leukemia.

V usage is TRBV9 and J usage is TRBJ1-1; the match to TRBD1 covers 7 bases. V dropped 6 bases and J dropped 3; count of bases not matched to a gene: 5. This CDR3 has 13 amino acids. Germline V gives CDR1 SGDLS, CDR2 YYNGEE. The CDR3 coding sequence is TGTGCCAGCAACCTCAGGGGGGACACTGAAGCTTTCTTT. It translates to CASNLRGDTEAFF.

In DNA form, the CDR3 reads TGTGCCAGCAGTTTATCGAATGGGGGGCACTATGGCTACACCTTC. Translated: CASSLSNGGHYGYTF. The rearrangement links TRBV27 to TRBJ1-2; possibly TRBD1 for D (6 bases). CDR1 MNHEY and CDR2 SMNVEV come from the germline V gene (reference sequence). The CDR3 contains 15 residues. V lost 0 bases and J lost 3, with 11 bases in between.

This chain links TRBV19 with TRBJ1-2, with D unclear. The length of the CDR3 is 19 residues. Per germline, CDR1 LNHDA and CDR2 SQIVND (reference sequence). Trimming left V 0 bases short and J 0 bases short, with 20 bases between. The DNA of the CDR3 is TGTGCCAGTAGTATAGATGAATTCTACTCTGGAAGGGCTAACTATGGCTACACCTTC. Encoded protein: CASSIDEFYSGRANYGYTF. The full variable domain, its missing parts supplied by reference TRBV19 and TRBJ1-2, is DGGITQSPKYLFRKEGQNVTLSCEQNLNHDAMYWYRQDPGQGLRLIYYSQIVNDFQKGDIAEGYSVSREKKESFPLTVTSAQKNPTAFYLCASSIDEFYSGRANYGYTFGSGTRLTVV.

Only one count was recorded for this clone. The CDR3 nucleotides read TGTGCCAGCAGCTTAGCGCTAGGACAGAGGAACACTGAAGCTTTCTTT. It is translated as CASSLALGQRNTEAFF. V gene TRBV7-8 combines with J gene TRBJ1-1, with a weak D call TRBD1 (6 bases). The CDR3 has 16 residues. V was clipped by 0 bases and J by 1 base, with 12 bases between them. Per the germline V gene, CDR1 is SGHVS and CDR2 is FQNEAQ.

The chain couples TRBV9 to TRBJ1-3; D gene uncertain. The length of the CDR3 is 17 residues. CDR1 and CDR2 from the germline V gene are SGDLS and YYNGEE. Trimming took 3 bases from V and 0 from J, leaving 16 bases between them. CDR3 sequence (DNA): TGTGCCAGCAGCGAAAACCTCTTCAGGCGCTCTGGAAACACCATATATTTT. Translated: CASSENLFRRSGNTIYF.

This sequence joins TRBV29-1 and TRBJ1-2; 8 bases align to TRBD1. Germline V gene sequence: CDR1 SQVTM, CDR2 ANQGSEA. The ends lost 6 bases at V and 7 bases at J; junction bases unmatched: 7. CDR3 size: 12 residues. The CDR3 DNA sequence: TGCAGCGTCGCGGACAGGGTGGGTGGCTACACCTTC. The encoded protein is CSVADRVGGYTF. The full variable domain, completed using reference TRBV29-1 and TRBJ1-2, is SAVISQKPSRDICQRGTSLTIQCQVDSQVTMMFWYRQQPGQSLTLIATANQGSEATYESGFVIDKFPISRPNLTFSTLTVSNMSPEDSSIYLCSVADRVGGYTFGSGTRLTVV.

The chain has TRBV5-6 and TRBJ2-2, with D possibly TRBD2 on 7 matching bases. CDR3 length: 16 residues. Germline-derived CDR1 and CDR2 are SGHDT and YYEEEE. Trimming took 4 bases from V and 6 from J, leaving 19 bases between them. The CDR3 is CASSGGAESGPGELFF. DNA for the CDR3: TGTGCCAGCAGCGGGGGGGCGGAGTCTGGGCCCGGGGAGCTGTTTTTT. Full variable domain (missing parts from reference TRBV5-6 and TRBJ2-2): DAGVTQSPTHLIKTRGQQVTLRCSPKSGHDTVSWYQQALGQGPQFIFQYYEEEERQRGNFPDRFSGHQFPNYSSELNVNALLLGDSALYLCASSGGAESGPGELFFGEGSRLTVL.

The V and J genes are TRBV4-2 and TRBJ1-3; the D is unclear. The CDR3 is made up of 16 amino acids. The V gene lost 0 bases and the J gene lost 0 bases, with 9 bases spanning the gap. The V gene's germline CDR1 is LGHNA and CDR2 YNFKEQ. The CDR3 DNA follows: TGTGCCAGCAGCCAAGAGGTGGGGAGCTCTGGAAACACCATATATTTT. It is translated as CASSQEVGSSGNTIYF.

The rearrangement uses TRBV9 and TRBJ2-2; the D gene is possibly TRBD1 (6 bases). The CDR3 covers 13 residues. Germline-derived CDR1 and CDR2 are SGDLS and YYNGEE. V was pared by 3 bases and J by 9 bases, with 12 bases between. This CDR3 reads CASSERGGRELFF. The CDR3 DNA sequence: TGTGCCAGCAGCGAAAGAGGGGGTAGGGAGCTGTTTTTT. The entire variable domain, with the rest obtained from reference TRBV9 and TRBJ2-2, is as follows: DSGVTQTPKHLITATGQRVTLRCSPRSGDLSVYWYQQSLDQGLQFLIQYYNGEERAKGNILERFSAQQFPDLHSELNLSSLELGDSALYFCASSERGGRELFFGEGSRLTVL.

This clone has just one count. The genes are TRBV9 and TRBJ2-2, with a possible D match to TRBD1 (6 bases). The germline V gene has CDR1 SGDLS and CDR2 YYNGEE. CDR3 size: 15 residues. V was trimmed by 4 bases and J by 6 bases, leaving 16 bases between them. CDR3 amino acids: CASSPSYTGPGELFF. In DNA form, the CDR3 reads TGTGCCAGCAGCCCTTCATACACAGGGCCCGGGGAGCTGTTTTTT.

This chain connects TRBV6-5 to TRBJ2-4, with D possibly being TRBD1 (6 bases). This CDR3 is 15 amino acids long. Germline CDR1 is MNHEY and CDR2 is SVGAGI. Trimming cost V 4 bases and J 1 base, with 11 bases left between them. The CDR3 bases are TGTGCCAGCAGTTCAGGGGTTGTGGCCAAAAACATTCAGTACTTC. It codes for CASSSGVVAKNIQYF.

The table lists this clone with a count of one. J is TRBJ1-1 and V is TRBV10-3; 7 nucleotides agree with TRBD1. The junction had 1 base not matched to a gene; V was cut back by 2 bases and J by 7 bases. Per germline, CDR1 ENHRY and CDR2 SYGVKD. This CDR3 region has 12 residues. Here the CDR3 reads CAISERTGEAFF. The CDR3 DNA reads as TGTGCCATCAGTGAGCGGACAGGTGAAGCTTTCTTT.